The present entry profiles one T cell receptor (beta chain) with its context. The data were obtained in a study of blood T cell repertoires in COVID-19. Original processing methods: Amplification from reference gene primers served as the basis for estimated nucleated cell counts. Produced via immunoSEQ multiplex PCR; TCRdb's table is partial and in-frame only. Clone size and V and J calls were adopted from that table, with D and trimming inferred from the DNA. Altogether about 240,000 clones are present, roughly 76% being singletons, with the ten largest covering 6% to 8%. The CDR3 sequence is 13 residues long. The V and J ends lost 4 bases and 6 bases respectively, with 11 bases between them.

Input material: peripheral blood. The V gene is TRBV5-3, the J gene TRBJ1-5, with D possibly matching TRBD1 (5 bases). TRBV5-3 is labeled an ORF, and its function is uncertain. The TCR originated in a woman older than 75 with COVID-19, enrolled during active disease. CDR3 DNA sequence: TGTGCCAGAAGCCCCCAGGGAAGTCAGCCCCAGCATTTT. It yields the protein CARSPQGSQPQHF.